The 18 T cell receptor beta chains below all came from one sample that was sequenced in a study of shared clonotypes between healthy human individuals. Repertoires were generated with immunoSEQ multiplex PCR, while TCRdb's copy carries only in-frame clones and drops some. The profile covers millions of clones, with about 94% appearing a single time and roughly 1.1% taken by the ten largest. CD45RO-negative, CCR7-selected cells formed the naive CD8 fraction, which excluded terminally differentiated effector memory CD45RA+ cells. The sample was naive CD8+ T cells sorted from blood. These receptors were obtained from a man younger than 35 in good health.

The J gene is TRBJ1-3, the V gene TRBV7-9, with 7 nucleotides matching TRBD1. The CDR3 contains 15 residues. Germline lookup yields CDR1 SEHNR and CDR2 FQNEAQ (reference sequence). Germline trimming cut 4 bases from V and 3 bases from J; bases unmatched to any gene: 6. DNA for the CDR3: TGTGCCAGCAGCTCAGACAGGGTCAATGGAAACACCATATATTTT. Amino acids: CASSSDRVNGNTIYF.

The genes are TRBV7-2 and TRBJ2-7; no firm D call. With 2 bases removed from V and 4 bases from J, the gap between germline ends came to 18 bases. The germline V gene has CDR1 SGHTA and CDR2 FQGNSA. The CDR3 extends over 16 amino acids. In DNA, the CDR3 is TGTGCCAGCAGCTTAAGAGGCGCAGGCCTGCCGTACGAGCAGTACTTC. Protein sequence: CASSLRGAGLPYEQYF.

The genes are TRBV5-6 and TRBJ2-5; possibly TRBD1 for D (6 bases). This CDR3 is 14 amino acids long. CDR1 and CDR2 from the germline V gene are SGHDT and YYEEEE. V lost 6 bases and J 3 bases, leaving 15 bases between the germline ends. The CDR3 loop reads CASIQQGYEETQYF. The CDR3 DNA is TGTGCCAGCATCCAACAGGGATATGAAGAGACCCAGTACTTC.

The V gene is TRBV7-9, the J gene TRBJ2-7; D remains ambiguous. Trimming pared 5 bases from V and 4 bases from J, leaving 15 bases between. The CDR3 covers 14 residues. Germline lookup yields CDR1 SEHNR and CDR2 FQNEAQ (reference sequence). CDR3 DNA sequence: TGTGCCAGCAGCAATCCCTACCTGAGTTACGAGCAGTACTTC. This encodes CASSNPYLSYEQYF. Variable domain in full (rest from reference TRBV7-9 and TRBJ2-7): DTGVSQNPRHKITKRGQNVTFRCDPISEHNRLYWYRQTLGQGPEFLTYFQNEAQLEKSRLLSDRFSAERPKGSFSTLEIQRTEQGDSAMYLCASSNPYLSYEQYFGPGTRLTVT.

Points on this clone: Additional DNA sequences in this sample encode the identical CDR3. The chain combines TRBV7-8 with TRBJ1-5, with a weak D call TRBD1 (5 bases). Looked up from germline, CDR1 is SGHVS and CDR2 is FQNEAQ. V lost 5 bases, J lost 4 bases, and 12 bases lay in between. The CDR3 is 14 residues long. CDR3 in DNA: TGTGCCAGCAGCCTGGGGGGAGGGAATCAGCCCCAGCATTTT. Translation gives CASSLGGGNQPQHF.

The chain links TRBV7-2 to TRBJ2-3, with 7 bases that match TRBD2. In germline, CDR1 is SGHTA, CDR2 FQGNSA. V gave up 5 bases and J gave up 4 bases; unmatched junction bases: 9. The CDR3 consists of 15 residues. The CDR3 loop is CASSPAGSDADTQYF. DNA of the CDR3: TGTGCCAGCAGCCCAGCGGGGTCTGATGCAGATACGCAGTATTTT.

The chain couples TRBV27 to TRBJ1-1, with 7 bases aligning to TRBD1. The germline V gene has CDR1 MNHEY and CDR2 SMNVEV (reference sequence). With 5 bases clipped from V and 4 bases from J, the junction kept 13 bases outside the gene matches. The CDR3 is made up of 16 amino acids. CDR3 in DNA: TGTGCCAGCAGTCTATACAGGGGTGAGGGAAGCACTGAAGCTTTCTTT. The encoded protein is CASSLYRGEGSTEAFF.

The chain is built from TRBV4-1 and TRBJ2-3, with D unclear. Trimming removed 4 bases from V and 6 bases from J, with 17 bases in between. This CDR3 comprises 15 residues. CDR1 is MGHRA, CDR2 YSYEKL, per germline. CDR3 nucleotides: TGCGCCAGCAGCCCTAGTTTTTCTTATTCTGATACGCAGTATTTT. Amino acids: CASSPSFSYSDTQYF.

For this clone: The same CDR3 can be traced to other DNA sequences in this sample. V is TRBV15 and J is TRBJ1-1; 8 positions match TRBD1. Germline V gives CDR1 LNHNV, CDR2 YYDKDF (reference sequence). V gave up 0 bases and J gave up 3 bases; unmatched junction bases: 3. CDR3 length: 15 amino acids. This CDR3 reads CATSRDRGLDTEAFF. The CDR3 nucleotides are TGTGCCACCAGCAGAGACAGGGGGCTGGACACTGAAGCTTTCTTT.

A word on this clone: Distinct nucleotide sequences in the sample also encode this CDR3. This chain links TRBV4-3 with TRBJ2-1; D uncertain. This CDR3 is 15 amino acids long. In germline, CDR1 is LGHNA, CDR2 YSLEER. V shed 0 bases and J shed 4 bases, with 10 bases lying between them. CDR3 in amino acids: CASSQDLAAYNEQFF. CDR3 DNA: TGCGCCAGCAGCCAAGATCTCGCAGCATACAATGAGCAGTTCTTC.

This rearrangement joins TRBV11-2 to TRBJ2-1; 15 bases line up with TRBD2. V lost 6 bases to trimming and J lost 7 bases; unmatched junction nucleotides: 13. This CDR3 has 18 residues. Germline CDR1 is SGHAT and CDR2 is FQNNGV. CDR3 nucleotides: TGTGCCAGCAGGCCCGTGGGGGGACTAGCGGGAGGTAGGAATGAGCAGTTCTTC. Its protein is CASRPVGGLAGGRNEQFF.

V gene TRBV5-4 combines with J gene TRBJ2-7; a weak D match, TRBD2 (5 bases). This CDR3 spans 14 amino acids. V was trimmed by 3 bases and J by 4 bases, leaving 14 bases between them. Per germline, CDR1 SGHNT and CDR2 YYREEE (reference sequence). CDR3 nucleotides: TGTGCCAGCAGCTCCTCTACTAGTATGTACGAGCAGTACTTC. It is translated as CASSSSTSMYEQYF.

Turning to this clone: One junction end does not reproduce the germline sequence, and a read error may be involved. The V call is TRBV28, the J call TRBJ1-2; D remains unclear. This CDR3 comprises 12 residues. From germline, CDR1 is MDHEN and CDR2 SYDVKM. The CDR3 DNA reads TGTGCCAGCAGTTTTGGCAACTTCCTCAAGGTGTTC. The encoded protein is CASSFGNFLKVF.

The V gene is TRBV9, the J gene TRBJ2-3; a weak D match, TRBD2 (5 bases). The CDR3 length is 15 residues. V lost 3 bases and J 0 bases, leaving 11 bases between the germline ends. From germline, CDR1 is SGDLS and CDR2 YYNGEE. The CDR3 nucleotides are TGTGCCAGCAGCGACACTAGATCGAGCACAGATACGCAGTATTTT. Its protein is CASSDTRSSTDTQYF.

About this clone: The same CDR3 can be traced to other DNA sequences in this sample. This rearrangement joins TRBV27 to TRBJ2-7; TRBD2 might be the D (5 bases). This CDR3 contains 12 residues. V gave up 6 bases and J gave up 6 bases, with 12 bases separating them. Germline-derived CDR1 and CDR2 are MNHEY and SMNVEV (reference sequence). CDR3 nucleotide sequence: TGTGCCAGCAGCTTCATAGGAGGCGAGCAGTACTTC. Its protein product is CASSFIGGEQYF.

This chain uses TRBV7-6 with TRBJ1-2; 7 positions match TRBD1. This CDR3 has 17 amino acids. Germline-derived CDR1 and CDR2 are SGHVS and FNYEAQ. V lost 2 bases, J lost 4 bases, and 13 bases stayed unmatched. The CDR3 spells CASSLTRQGGSGYGYTF. The CDR3 DNA follows: TGTGCCAGCAGCTTAACGCGACAGGGAGGCTCTGGCTATGGCTACACCTTC.

The DNA of the CDR3 is TGTGCCAGCAGCGTAATAGGGACTGCGGGTGAGACCCAGTACTTC. It specifies CASSVIGTAGETQYF. This chain joins TRBV9 and TRBJ2-5; maybe TRBD2 (6 bases). Per germline, CDR1 SGDLS and CDR2 YYNGEE. This CDR3 region has 15 residues. V dropped 1 base and J dropped 5 bases, with 15 bases sitting between them.

The V and J genes are TRBV7-9 and TRBJ2-7; D tentatively fits TRBD1 or TRBD2 (6 bases each). The CDR3 extends over 13 amino acids. Germline CDR1 and CDR2: SEHNR and FQNEAQ (reference sequence). V shed 5 bases and J shed 5 bases, with 13 bases lying between them. The CDR3 here is CASSRPGADEQYF. In nucleotides, the CDR3 is TGTGCCAGCAGCCGCCCGGGGGCGGACGAGCAGTACTTC.